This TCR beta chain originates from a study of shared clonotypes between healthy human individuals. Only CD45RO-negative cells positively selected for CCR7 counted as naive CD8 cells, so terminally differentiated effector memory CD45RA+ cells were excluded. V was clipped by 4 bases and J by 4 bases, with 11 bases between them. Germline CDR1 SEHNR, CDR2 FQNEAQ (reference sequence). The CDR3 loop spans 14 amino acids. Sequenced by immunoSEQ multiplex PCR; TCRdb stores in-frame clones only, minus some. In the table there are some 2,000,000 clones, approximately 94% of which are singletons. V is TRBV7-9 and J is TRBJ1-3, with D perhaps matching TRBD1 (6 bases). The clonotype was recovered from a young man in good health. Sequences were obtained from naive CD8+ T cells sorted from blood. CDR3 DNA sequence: TGTGCCAGCAGCTCTGGGGGGCAAGGAAACACCATATATTTT. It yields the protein CASSSGGQGNTIYF.